This TCR beta chain was profiled in a study of blood T cells in healthy people across ages. The study's findings and limits: More naive CD4+ cells and higher diversity marked long-lived donors relative to aged donors.

V shed 3 bases and J 0 bases; nucleotides not matched to a gene: 10. Germline CDR1 KGHSH, CDR2 LQKENI. This CDR3 comprises 17 residues. Next came a second PCR, run for about 7 to 12 cycles, which used a sample-barcoded 5' primer along with a J-beta primer mix. A template-switch adaptor with 12 random nucleotides tagged each cDNA molecule. TCRdb redid the calling of the 5' RACE reads with MiXCR, one entry per CDR3 protein. The sample yields 450,000 to 650,000 distinct CDR3 sequences, around 24% seen once. Details on this clonotype: Its antigen is undetermined.

The draw of peripheral blood yielded approximately 11 milliliters from each donor. The same sample was also used in a study of T cells of mothers and their children. Turning to that study: Mothers yielded over 8.5 million CDR3 reads, children about 3.1 million each.

The origin of this receptor is a boy aged 5-17 years in good health. Sequencing input: blood. The chain couples TRBV18 to TRBJ1-2, with 7 bases that match TRBD1. CDR3 amino acids: CASSPLRQGTSNYGYTF. Here the CDR3 DNA reads TGTGCCAGCTCACCGCTTCGACAGGGAACTTCTAACTATGGCTACACCTTC.